A single sample is the source of the 17 T cell receptor beta chains below, sequenced in a study of CXCR3-negative and CXCR3-positive naive CD8 T cells (dated by TCRdb to 2018 to 2020). The research as a whole found: Compared with CXCR3-negative naive cells, CXCR3-positive naive cells had TRB CDR3s with higher hydrophobicity (lower Kidera factor 4), lower energy, and higher strength and volume indices.

No antigen is known for these receptors. Instrument on record: NextSeq 550. The Human TCR Profiling Kit (MiLaboratory) was used to prepare UMI-labeled 5' RACE TRB cDNA libraries. TCRdb reprocessed the reads and provides one entry for every CDR3 protein sequence; no DNA is given. The table for this sample lists about 63,000 distinct CDR3 sequences. Jointly, the top ten make up about 4.9% of the sample. The specimen sequenced was naive CXCR3+ CD8+ T cells from blood. What this sample's cell subset or site label stands for: CD45RO-CCR7+CD27+CD95- naive CD8+ T cells expressing CXCR3 (TNR3+). Receptor source: a human donor in good health. Some clones in this sample may be carry-over from other donors' samples.

The chain is built from TRBV28 and TRBJ2-7; TCRdb picks TRBD1, but there is no DNA to check that call. The germline V gene encodes CDR1 MDHEN and CDR2 SYDVKM. The CDR3 runs to 13 residues. This chain's CDR3 is CASSLQGFYEQYF.

V is TRBV2 and J is TRBJ2-5. Germline CDR1 is SNHLY and CDR2 is FYNNEI. This CDR3 is 11 amino acids long. The CDR3 here is CANSFQETQYF.

J is TRBJ2-1 and V is TRBV4-1. Germline V gives CDR1 MGHRA, CDR2 YSYEKL. This CDR3 spans 14 amino acids. CDR3 protein: CASSQESSDYEQFF.

The chain is built from TRBV30 and TRBJ2-7; without DNA, the TCRdb call of TRBD1 cannot be checked. Germline V CDR1 and CDR2: GTSNPN, SVGIG (reference sequence). There are 15 residues in the CDR3. CDR3 amino acids: CAWSVQDRESSKQYF.

The chain recombines TRBV27 with TRBJ1-2; the TCRdb D gene call, TRBD1, has no DNA to confirm it. This CDR3 is built from 13 residues. CDR1 and CDR2 from the germline V gene are MNHEY and SMNVEV (reference sequence). The CDR3 sequence is CASSLGRFRGYTF.

The chain combines TRBV6-6 with TRBJ1-1. The CDR3 covers 16 residues. From germline, CDR1 is MNHNY and CDR2 SVGAGI (reference sequence). CDR3 in amino acids: CASSYAGLVGGTEAFF.

The chain uses TRBV20-1 and TRBJ2-3; checking the TCRdb D call of TRBD2 is not possible without DNA. The CDR3 is 15 residues long. CDR1 is DFQATT, CDR2 SNEGSKA, per germline (reference sequence). CDR3 sequence: CSATRRWRRTDTQYF.

The chain links TRBV9 to TRBJ2-7; TCRdb calls TRBD2, which cannot be checked without DNA. There are 14 residues in the CDR3. From germline, CDR1 is SGDLS and CDR2 YYNGEE. This CDR3 is CASSPTRSSYEQYF.

The V call is TRBV29-1, the J call TRBJ2-5; lacking DNA, the TRBD2 call made by TCRdb goes unchecked. The CDR3 length is 18 residues. In germline, CDR1 is SQVTM, CDR2 ANQGSEA. CDR3 residues: CSGTTGLAASIRQETQYF. The full variable domain, its missing parts supplied by reference TRBV29-1 and TRBJ2-5, is SAVISQKPSRDICQRGTSLTIQCQVDSQVTMMFWYRQQPGQSLTLIATANQGSEATYESGFVIDKFPISRPNLTFSTLTVSNMSPEDSSIYLCSGTTGLAASIRQETQYFGPGTRLLVL.

J is TRBJ1-1 and V is TRBV19; there is no DNA to check the TCRdb D call of TRBD1. Germline loops: CDR1 LNHDA, CDR2 SQIVND (reference sequence). The CDR3 contains 12 residues. The CDR3 region is CASTVGPGIAFF.

The chain combines TRBV12-3 or TRBV12-4 with TRBJ2-7. The CDR3 length is 15 residues. The CDR3 sequence: CASSLGQGGPYEQYF.

The rearrangement uses TRBV20-1 and TRBJ2-3; TCRdb names TRBD1, which stays unverified in the absence of DNA. The CDR3 covers 16 residues. CDR1 and CDR2 (germline): DFQATT, SNEGSKA (reference sequence). The CDR3 is CSARDLRVGATDTQYF.

The gene calls are TRBV29-1 and TRBJ2-1; TCRdb's D call of TRBD1 is untestable without DNA. The CDR3 loop spans 13 amino acids. CDR1 and CDR2 (germline): SQVTM, ANQGSEA. CDR3 protein: CSVEDSSGNEQFF.

This chain uses TRBV29-1 with TRBJ2-2. Germline V gives CDR1 SQVTM, CDR2 ANQGSEA. The CDR3 length is 11 residues. The CDR3: CSVDHSGELFF.

V is TRBV5-1 and J is TRBJ2-1; there is no DNA to check the TCRdb D call of TRBD1. Germline CDR1 is SGHRS and CDR2 is YFSETQ. The CDR3 is made up of 15 amino acids. The CDR3 here is CASSLTGGSYNEQFF.

CDR3 sequence: CSVDTGDQETQYF. The chain combines TRBV29-1 with TRBJ2-5; TCRdb outputs TRBD1, but without DNA this stays unchecked. Germline V lookup: CDR1 SQVTM, CDR2 ANQGSEA. CDR3 length: 13 amino acids.

This chain links TRBV7-9 with TRBJ2-7; TCRdb calls TRBD1, which cannot be checked without DNA. The germline gives CDR1 SEHNR, CDR2 FQNEAQ (reference sequence). CDR3 length: 14 amino acids. The chain's CDR3 is CASSPREAAYEQYF.